The 20 T cell receptor beta chains below come from one sample, sequenced in a study of shared clonotypes between healthy human individuals (dated by TCRdb to 2020 to 2022). Receptor libraries were prepared by the immunoSEQ multiplex PCR assay. The immuneACCESS repertoire file appears here via TCRdb, limited to in-frame rearrangements. These files lack a portion of the clones; in checked studies, under half of the deficit traces to unresolved V genes, and the cause of the others is not known. For this sample the table gives roughly 1.5 million clones, of which around 98% were detected only once. 0.4% to 0.55% of the sample comes from the top ten. The sequencing sample was made of naive CD4+ T cells sorted from blood. The meaning of the sample's cell subset or site label: CD45RA+ positively selected. These receptors all stem from a man aged 30-40 years in good health.

V is TRBV15 and J is TRBJ2-1; no clear D. Germline values: CDR1 LNHNV, CDR2 YYDKDF (reference sequence). V was clipped by 4 bases and J by 5 bases, with 15 bases between them. This CDR3 has 15 residues. As DNA, the CDR3 is TGTGCCACCAGCAAGGACCGATTACTTAACAATGAGCAGTTCTTC. Residues: CATSKDRLLNNEQFF.

The V gene is TRBV7-9, the J gene TRBJ2-7; tentatively, D is TRBD1 or TRBD2 (5 bases each). Germline V gives CDR1 SEHNR, CDR2 FQNEAQ (reference sequence). There are 15 residues in the CDR3. Trimming took 6 bases from V and 2 from J, leaving 17 bases between them. This CDR3 reads CASSNEGTATYEQYF. CDR3 sequence (DNA): TGTGCCAGCAGTAATGAGGGGACCGCAACCTACGAGCAGTACTTC.

J is TRBJ2-5 and V is TRBV5-6; the D call may be TRBD1 or TRBD2 (5 bases each). The CDR3 loop spans 15 amino acids. Trimming removed 4 bases from V and 4 bases from J, with 17 bases in between. Germline CDR1 SGHDT, CDR2 YYEEEE. CDR3: CASSSTGAPRETQYF. CDR3 DNA: TGTGCCAGCAGCAGTACCGGGGCGCCTCGAGAGACCCAGTACTTC.

This chain joins TRBV7-9 and TRBJ2-3, with D possibly being TRBD1 (5 bases). Between the trimmed V and J ends, which lost 1 base and 4 bases, there was a span of 12 bases. Per germline, CDR1 SEHNR and CDR2 FQNEAQ (reference sequence). CDR3 length equals 15 residues. CDR3 amino acids: CASSLEGQGSDTQYF. The CDR3, as DNA: TGTGCCAGCAGCTTAGAAGGGCAGGGTTCAGATACGCAGTATTTT.

The V call is TRBV30, the J call TRBJ2-5; D is undetermined. V was pared by 0 bases and J by 3 bases, with 8 bases between. This CDR3 has 13 residues. The germline V gene has CDR1 GTSNPN and CDR2 SVGIG (reference sequence). CDR3 residues: CAWSVITEETQYF. As DNA, the CDR3 is TGTGCCTGGAGTGTAATCACCGAAGAGACCCAGTACTTC.

In its sample, this clone was seen once. This chain connects TRBV6-5 to TRBJ1-2; D perhaps matches TRBD1 (5 bases). V shed 5 bases and J shed 3 bases, with 16 bases lying between them. This CDR3 has 15 residues. Germline CDR1 MNHEY, CDR2 SVGAGI. The CDR3 here is CASSPSRVPHYGYTF. The CDR3 coding sequence is TGTGCCAGCAGTCCCTCCAGGGTACCCCACTATGGCTACACCTTC.

The count of this clone is one. V gene TRBV9 combines with J gene TRBJ2-1, with unresolved D. Germline lookup yields CDR1 SGDLS and CDR2 YYNGEE. The CDR3 loop spans 13 amino acids. V lost 0 bases and J 5 bases, leaving 6 bases between the germline ends. The CDR3: CASSVGVHNEQFF. The CDR3 DNA reads as TGTGCCAGCAGCGTAGGTGTGCACAATGAGCAGTTCTTC.

The rearrangement links TRBV5-1 to TRBJ1-2, with TRBD1 identical over 11 bases. The germline V gene encodes CDR1 SGHRS and CDR2 YFSETQ. CDR3 length equals 15 residues. Trimming cost V 3 bases and J 5 bases; bases outside gene matches: 6. The CDR3 region is CASSSGQGAQYGYTF. The CDR3 DNA reads as TGCGCCAGCAGCTCTGGACAGGGGGCGCAATATGGCTACACCTTC.

Concerning this clone itself: Germline and junction disagree at one end, which may indicate a read error. V usage is TRBV28 and J usage is TRBJ2-7; possibly TRBD1 for D (6 bases). In germline, CDR1 is MDHEN, CDR2 SYDVKM. The CDR3 covers 13 residues. The chain's CDR3 is CASSLNRVRGSNF. Here the CDR3 DNA reads TGTGCCAGCAGCCTCAACAGGGTAAGGGGATCCAACTTC. The full variable domain, in which reference TRBV28 and TRBJ2-7 provide the parts outside the CDR3, is DVKVTQSSRYLVKRTGEKVFLECVQDMDHENMFWYRQDPGLGLRLIYFSYDVKMKEKGDIPEGYSVSREKKERFSLILESASTNQTSMYLCASSLNRVRGSNFGPGTRLTVT.

The V gene is TRBV7-2, the J gene TRBJ2-3; no firm D call. Trimming cost V 0 bases and J 1 base, with 11 bases left between them. Germline lookup yields CDR1 SGHTA and CDR2 FQGNSA. The CDR3 is made up of 16 amino acids. As DNA, the CDR3 is TGTGCCAGCAGCTTAGCACGTCTAGTTGGCACAGATACGCAGTATTTT. It is translated as CASSLARLVGTDTQYF.

This rearrangement joins TRBV2 to TRBJ1-2, with no clear D. V shed 6 bases and J shed 10 bases, with 18 bases lying between them. The length of the CDR3 is 13 residues. CDR1 is SNHLY and CDR2 is FYNNEI in the germline V gene. The CDR3 protein is CASSSDLRGDYTF. Here the CDR3 DNA reads TGTGCCAGCAGCTCGGATCTACGAGGTGACTACACCTTC.

The sample holds one count of this clone. The chain uses TRBV21-1 and TRBJ2-7. TRBV21-1 is tagged as a pseudogene. The CDR3 has 10 residues. The CDR3 nucleotides read TGTGCCAGTCCCCCCTACGAGCAGTACTTC. Residues: CASPPYEQYF.

The gene calls are TRBV4-2 and TRBJ2-5; possible D gene TRBD2, 6 bases. With 0 bases removed from V and 5 bases from J, the gap between germline ends came to 16 bases. This CDR3 spans 16 amino acids. Germline values: CDR1 LGHNA, CDR2 YNFKEQ. The CDR3 spells CASSQDGGTYKETQYF. The CDR3 nucleotides are TGTGCCAGCAGCCAAGATGGGGGGACTTACAAGGAGACCCAGTACTTC.

The chain recombines TRBV6-1 with TRBJ2-7; D may be TRBD2 (10 bases). V lost 4 bases and J 0 bases, leaving 25 bases between the germline ends. The CDR3 length is 19 residues. CDR1 is MNHNS and CDR2 is SASEGT in the germline V gene. CDR3 coding DNA: TGTGCCAGCAGTGTACACAGGGGGCCTAGCGGGGGAAGCTCCTACGAGCAGTACTTC. Translated, it gives CASSVHRGPSGGSSYEQYF.

The gene calls are TRBV7-2 and TRBJ2-7, with D tentatively TRBD2 (6 bases). CDR1 and CDR2 from the germline V gene are SGHTA and FQGNSA. This CDR3 is 15 amino acids long. Trimming shortened V by 3 bases and J by 3 bases, and 15 bases separated the two germline ends. CDR3 sequence (DNA): TGTGCCAGCAGCTTGGGTCGGGCCGGGGGCTACGAGCAGTACTTC. Translation: CASSLGRAGGYEQYF.

This rearrangement joins TRBV2 to TRBJ2-7; D is ambiguous. Germline CDR1 is SNHLY and CDR2 is FYNNEI. The V and J ends lost 7 bases and 11 bases respectively, with 18 bases between them. The CDR3 is 12 amino acids. In DNA form, the CDR3 reads TGTGCCAGCAAGGACCCCCAGAGAGTAGAGTACTTC. It yields the protein CASKDPQRVEYF.

This clone showed up just once. The chain employs TRBV5-1 and TRBJ2-1; the D gene could be TRBD1 or TRBD2 (5 bases each). Between the trimmed V and J ends, which lost 0 bases and 10 bases, there was a span of 14 bases. The CDR3 extends over 14 amino acids. Germline V gives CDR1 SGHRS, CDR2 YFSETQ. CDR3 nucleotides: TGCGCCAGCAGCTTGGTACGCGGGCCAGGGGAGCAGTTCTTC. Protein sequence: CASSLVRGPGEQFF.

The chain employs TRBV2 and TRBJ2-7; D unclear. The germline CDR1 and CDR2 sequences are SNHLY and FYNNEI. The V end lost 3 bases, the J end lost 4 bases, and 16 bases lay between the germline ends. This CDR3 spans 15 amino acids. CDR3 residues: CASSDQSLSTYEQYF. Written as DNA, the CDR3 is TGTGCCAGCAGTGATCAGTCCCTATCAACTTACGAGCAGTACTTC.

The chain recombines TRBV5-4 with TRBJ1-2; D gene uncertain. The CDR3 is 14 amino acids. With 1 base removed from V and 2 bases from J, the gap between germline ends came to 9 bases. The germline gives CDR1 SGHNT, CDR2 YYREEE (reference sequence). The CDR3 DNA sequence: TGTGCCAGCAGCTTGTCGCCAGCAAACTATGGCTACACCTTC. As protein: CASSLSPANYGYTF.

The DNA of the CDR3 is TGTGCCAGCAGCCCTAATTGGGGCGGGAGCTACAATGAGCAGTTCTTC. Translation: CASSPNWGGSYNEQFF. V and J are TRBV14 and TRBJ2-1; TRBD2 aligns across 7 bases. The V gene's germline CDR1 is SGHDN and CDR2 FVKESK. The CDR3 consists of 16 residues. V shed 4 bases and J 3 bases; nucleotides not matched to a gene: 9.